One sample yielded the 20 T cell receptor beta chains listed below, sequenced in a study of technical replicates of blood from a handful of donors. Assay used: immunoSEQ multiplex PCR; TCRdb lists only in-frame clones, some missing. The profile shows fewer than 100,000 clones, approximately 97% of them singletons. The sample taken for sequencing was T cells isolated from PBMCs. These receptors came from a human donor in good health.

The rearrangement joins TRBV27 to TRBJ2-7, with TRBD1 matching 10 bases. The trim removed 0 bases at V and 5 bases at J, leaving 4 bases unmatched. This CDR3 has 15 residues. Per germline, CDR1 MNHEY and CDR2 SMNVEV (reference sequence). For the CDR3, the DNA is TGTGCCAGCAGTTTATCGAGGGACAGGGGAAACGAGCAGTACTTC. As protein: CASSLSRDRGNEQYF.

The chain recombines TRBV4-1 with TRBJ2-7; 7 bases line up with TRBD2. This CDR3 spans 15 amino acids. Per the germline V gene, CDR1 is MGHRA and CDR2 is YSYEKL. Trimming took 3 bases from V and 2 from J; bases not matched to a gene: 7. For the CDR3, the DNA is TGCGCCAGCAGCCATGGCGTTCTAGCGGCCTACGAGCAGTACTTC. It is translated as CASSHGVLAAYEQYF.

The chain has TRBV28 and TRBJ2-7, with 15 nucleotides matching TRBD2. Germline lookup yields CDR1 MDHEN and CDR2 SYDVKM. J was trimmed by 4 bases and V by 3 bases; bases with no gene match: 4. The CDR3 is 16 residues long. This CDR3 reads CASSLGTSGRTYEQYF. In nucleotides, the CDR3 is TGTGCCAGCAGTTTGGGGACTAGCGGGAGGACTTACGAGCAGTACTTC.

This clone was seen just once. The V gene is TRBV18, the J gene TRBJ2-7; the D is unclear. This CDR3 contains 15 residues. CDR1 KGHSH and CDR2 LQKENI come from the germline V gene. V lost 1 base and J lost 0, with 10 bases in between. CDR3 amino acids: CASSPRSSVSYEQYF. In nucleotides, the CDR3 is TGTGCCAGCTCACCACGCAGTTCTGTCTCCTACGAGCAGTACTTC.

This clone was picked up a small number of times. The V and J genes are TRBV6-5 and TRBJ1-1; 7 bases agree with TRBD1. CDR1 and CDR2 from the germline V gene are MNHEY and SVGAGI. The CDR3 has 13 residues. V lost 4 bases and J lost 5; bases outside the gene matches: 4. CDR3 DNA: TGTGCCAGCAGTTCATCAGGGGGAACTGAAGCTTTCTTT. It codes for CASSSSGGTEAFF.

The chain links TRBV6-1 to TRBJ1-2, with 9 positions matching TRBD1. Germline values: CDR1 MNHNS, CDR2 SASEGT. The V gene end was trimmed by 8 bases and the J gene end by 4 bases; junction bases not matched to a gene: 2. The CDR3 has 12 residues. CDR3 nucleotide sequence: TGTGCCAGCCGGACAGGGGTCTATGGCTACACCTTC. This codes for CASRTGVYGYTF.

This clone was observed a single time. CDR3 region: CASSYQGQPQHF. The CDR3 region has the DNA TGTGCCAGCAGTTACCAGGGTCAGCCCCAGCATTTT. V is TRBV28 and J is TRBJ1-5; tentatively, D is TRBD1 (5 bases). Trimming shortened V by 4 bases and J by 6 bases, and 7 bases separated the two germline ends. Looked up from germline, CDR1 is MDHEN and CDR2 is SYDVKM. CDR3 length: 12 amino acids.

CDR3 protein: CASSQVSGRINEQFF. The CDR3 DNA reads TGCGCCAGCAGCCAAGTCAGCGGGAGGATAAATGAGCAGTTCTTC. The V gene is TRBV4-1, the J gene TRBJ2-1; 9 bases line up with TRBD2. V gave up 1 base and J gave up 7 bases; unmatched junction bases: 5. Germline V gene lookup returns CDR1 MGHRA and CDR2 YSYEKL. The length of the CDR3 is 15 residues.

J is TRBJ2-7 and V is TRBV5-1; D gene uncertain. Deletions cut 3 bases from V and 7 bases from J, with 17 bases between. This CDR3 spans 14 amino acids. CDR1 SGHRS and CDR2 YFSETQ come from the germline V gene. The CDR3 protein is CASSSEPAAEEQYF. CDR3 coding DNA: TGCGCCAGCAGCTCAGAGCCCGCCGCGGAGGAGCAGTACTTC.

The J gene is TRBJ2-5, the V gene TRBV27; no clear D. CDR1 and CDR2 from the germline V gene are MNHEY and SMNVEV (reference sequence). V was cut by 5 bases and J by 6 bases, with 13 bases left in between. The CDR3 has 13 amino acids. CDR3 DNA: TGTGCCAGCAGTCCCCCACTGCGCAAGACCCAGTACTTC. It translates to CASSPPLRKTQYF.

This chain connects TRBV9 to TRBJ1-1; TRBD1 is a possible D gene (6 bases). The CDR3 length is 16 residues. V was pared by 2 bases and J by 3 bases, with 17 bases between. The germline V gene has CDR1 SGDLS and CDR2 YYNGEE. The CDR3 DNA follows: TGTGCCAGCAGCGTCGGCCACAGGGCGCGGGACACTGAAGCTTTCTTT. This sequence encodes CASSVGHRARDTEAFF.

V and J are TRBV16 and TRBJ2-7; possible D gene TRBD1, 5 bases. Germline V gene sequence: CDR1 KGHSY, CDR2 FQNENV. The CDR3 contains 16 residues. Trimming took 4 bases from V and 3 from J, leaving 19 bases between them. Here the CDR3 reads CASSLWGNLGNYEQYF. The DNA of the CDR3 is TGTGCCAGCAGCCTATGGGGCAACCTCGGAAACTACGAGCAGTACTTC.

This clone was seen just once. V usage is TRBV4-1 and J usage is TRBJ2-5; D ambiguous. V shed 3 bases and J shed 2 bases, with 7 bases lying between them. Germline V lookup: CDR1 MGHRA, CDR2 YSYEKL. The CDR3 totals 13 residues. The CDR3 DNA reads TGCGCCAGCAGCCAGGCAGTACAAGAGACCCAGTACTTC. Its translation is CASSQAVQETQYF.

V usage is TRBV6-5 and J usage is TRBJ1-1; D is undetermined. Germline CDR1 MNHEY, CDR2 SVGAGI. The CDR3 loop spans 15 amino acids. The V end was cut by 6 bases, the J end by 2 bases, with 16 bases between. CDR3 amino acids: CASSPMGTLNTEAFF. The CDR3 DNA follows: TGTGCCAGCAGCCCGATGGGCACGCTTAACACTGAAGCTTTCTTT.

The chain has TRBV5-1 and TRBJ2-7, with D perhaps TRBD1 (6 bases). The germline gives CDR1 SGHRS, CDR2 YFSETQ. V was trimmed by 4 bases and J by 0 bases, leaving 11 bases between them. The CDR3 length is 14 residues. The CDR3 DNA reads TGCGCCAGCAGCCCAACAGGGAGCTCCTACGAGCAGTACTTC. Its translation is CASSPTGSSYEQYF.

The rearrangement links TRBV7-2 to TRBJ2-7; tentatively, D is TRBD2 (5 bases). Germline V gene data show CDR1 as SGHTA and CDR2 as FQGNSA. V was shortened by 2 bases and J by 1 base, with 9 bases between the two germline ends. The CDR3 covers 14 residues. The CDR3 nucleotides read TGTGCCAGCAGCTTATCAAGAGGGTCCTACGAGCAGTACTTC. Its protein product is CASSLSRGSYEQYF.

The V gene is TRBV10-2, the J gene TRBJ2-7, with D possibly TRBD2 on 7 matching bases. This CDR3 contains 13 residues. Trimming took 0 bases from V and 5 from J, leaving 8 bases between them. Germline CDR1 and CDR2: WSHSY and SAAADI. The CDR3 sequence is CASSESGGDEQYF. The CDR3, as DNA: TGCGCCAGCAGTGAGTCAGGGGGGGACGAGCAGTACTTC.

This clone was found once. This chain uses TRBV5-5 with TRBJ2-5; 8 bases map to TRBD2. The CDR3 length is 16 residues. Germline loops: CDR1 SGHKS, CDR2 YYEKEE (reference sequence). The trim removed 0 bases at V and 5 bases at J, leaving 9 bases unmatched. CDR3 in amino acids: CASSLVGAGDGETQYF. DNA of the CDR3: TGTGCCAGCAGCTTGGTCGGAGCGGGGGATGGGGAGACCCAGTACTTC. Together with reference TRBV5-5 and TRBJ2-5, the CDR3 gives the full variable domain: DAGVTQSPTHLIKTRGQQVTLRCSPISGHKSVSWYQQVLGQGPQFIFQYYEKEERGRGNFPDRFSARQFPNYSSELNVNALLLGDSALYLCASSLVGAGDGETQYFGPGTRLLVL.

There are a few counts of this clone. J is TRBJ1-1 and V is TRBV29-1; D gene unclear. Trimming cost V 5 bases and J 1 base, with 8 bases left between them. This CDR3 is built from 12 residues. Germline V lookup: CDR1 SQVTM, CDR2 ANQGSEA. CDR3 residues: CSVSLRNTEAFF. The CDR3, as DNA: TGCAGCGTTTCGCTAAGGAACACTGAAGCTTTCTTT.

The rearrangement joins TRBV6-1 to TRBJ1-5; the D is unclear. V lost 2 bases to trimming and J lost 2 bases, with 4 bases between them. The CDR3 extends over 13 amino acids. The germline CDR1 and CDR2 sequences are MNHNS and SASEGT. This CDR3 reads CASSERGNQPQHF. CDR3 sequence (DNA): TGTGCCAGCAGTGAACGAGGCAATCAGCCCCAGCATTTT.